This T cell receptor beta chain was found in a study of blood T cell repertoires in COVID-19. In the study overall: The United States, Italy and Spain were the sources of the acute and convalescent COVID-19 samples.

Germline V gene sequence: CDR1 SEHNR, CDR2 FQNEAQ (reference sequence). V lost 2 bases, J lost 6 bases, and 15 bases stayed unmatched. This CDR3 region has 17 residues. Measured with immunoSEQ multiplex PCR; TCRdb has only the in-frame clones, and not every one. The table records about 210,000 clones, approximately 89% of them present only once. This TCR was recovered from a middle-aged woman with acute or convalescent COVID-19. Material for sequencing was peripheral blood. The J gene is TRBJ2-7, the V gene TRBV7-9, with 8 bases aligning to TRBD2. The chain's CDR3 is CASSLYGGGKEGLEQYV. CDR3 in DNA: TGTGCCAGCAGCTTATACGGCGGGGGGAAAGAGGGTCTCGAGCAGTACGTC.